Listed below are T cell receptor beta chains from one sample, sequenced in a study of shared clonotypes between healthy human individuals. Measured with immunoSEQ multiplex PCR; TCRdb has only the in-frame clones, and not every one. The sample records about 470,000 clones, roughly 77% being singletons. Sequenced material: PBMCs. The receptors originated from a woman in her thirties or forties in good health. Some clones in this sample may be carry-over from other donors' samples. Both conserved end residues are part of each CDR3. D genes are given only for firm matches. Expanded clones get a size class; other rows say once, few or many, or leave the size out.

. | TRBJ1-5 | TRBD1 | TRBV28 | CASSSGAGGVQPQHF | TGTGCCAGCAGTTCCGGCGCAGGGGGCGTCCAGCCCCAGCATTTT
. | TRBJ1-1 | TRBD1 | TRBV18 | CASSGGGQGDTEAFF | TGTGCCAGCTCGGGAGGGGGACAGGGCGACACTGAAGCTTTCTTT
. | TRBJ1-2 | . | TRBV7-9 | CASSLAGANYGYTF | TGTGCCAGCAGCTTAGCCGGCGCTAACTATGGCTACACCTTC
. | TRBJ2-1 | TRBD2 | TRBV9 | CASSVGSGGRVLYNEQFF | TGTGCCAGCAGCGTAGGGAGTGGCGGGAGAGTTCTCTACAATGAGCAGTTCTTC
few | TRBJ2-2 | . | TRBV29-1 | CSFERTGELFF | TGCAGTTTTGAGCGGACCGGGGAGCTGTTTTTT
. | TRBJ2-1 | . | TRBV5-1 | CASSPPGGTYNEQFF | TGCGCCAGCAGCCCCCCCGGGGGAACCTACAATGAGCAGTTCTTC
. | TRBJ1-2 | . | TRBV28 | CASSLQRRTGFGYTF | TGTGCCAGCAGCCTACAAAGAAGAACAGGGTTTGGCTACACCTTC
few | TRBJ2-2 | . | TRBV5-1 | CASSLEGGRTGELFF | TGCGCCAGCAGCTTGGAAGGAGGACGGACCGGGGAGCTGTTTTTT
. | TRBJ2-1 | . | TRBV7-8 | CASSLRSSYNEQFF | TGTGCCAGCAGCCTAAGAAGCTCCTACAATGAGCAGTTCTTC
. | TRBJ2-7 | TRBD2 | TRBV7-9 | CASSTVSGSSYEQYF | TGTGCCAGCAGCACCGTTAGCGGGAGCTCCTACGAGCAGTACTTC
. | TRBJ2-1 | . | TRBV11-2 | CASSLFWTAGNEQFF | TGTGCCAGCAGCTTATTTTGGACCGCGGGCAATGAGCAGTTCTTC
. | TRBJ2-7 | TRBD1 | TRBV19 | CASSMDRGDEQYF | TGTGCCAGTAGTATGGACAGGGGGGACGAGCAGTACTTC
. | TRBJ2-7 | . | TRBV18 | CASSQGSSYEQYF | TGTGCCAGCTCACAGGGGAGCTCCTACGAGCAGTACTTC
. | TRBJ2-6 | . | TRBV5-1 | CASSLGGSGANVLTF | TGCGCCAGCAGCTTGGGGGGCTCTGGGGCCAACGTCCTGACTTTC
. | TRBJ2-5 | TRBD1 | TRBV11-2 | CASSPLRTGEEETQYF | TGTGCCAGCAGCCCCCTCCGGACAGGGGAGGAAGAGACCCAGTACTTC
. | TRBJ2-1 | TRBD2 | TRBV10-2 | CASSSRGRGNNEQFF | TGCGCCAGCAGTTCCCGCGGGAGGGGAAACAATGAGCAGTTCTTC
. | TRBJ2-3 | TRBD2 | TRBV28 | CASSSPSSGTDTQYF | TGTGCCAGCAGTTCCCCCTCTAGCGGGACAGATACGCAGTATTTT
. | TRBJ2-7 | TRBD2 | TRBV30 | CASKSGGFFSYEQYF | TGTGCCTCTAAAAGCGGGGGGTTTTTTTCCTACGAGCAGTACTTC
. | TRBJ1-1 | . | TRBV28 | CASSPKLNTEAFF | TGTGCCAGCAGCCCCAAATTAAACACTGAAGCTTTCTTT
. | TRBJ2-1 | TRBD2 | TRBV7-3 | CASSSQTSGSNEQFF | TGTGCCAGCAGCTCCCAAACTAGCGGTAGCAATGAGCAGTTCTTC
. | TRBJ2-6 | . | TRBV4-2 | CASSQELGSGANVLTF | TGTGCCAGCAGCCAAGAGTTGGGTTCTGGGGCCAACGTCCTGACTTTC
. | TRBJ2-7 | . | TRBV2 | CASSATIRDLQTYEQYF | TGTGCCAGCAGTGCAACTATCCGGGACCTACAAACCTACGAGCAGTACTTC
. | TRBJ2-2 | TRBD2 | TRBV4-2 | CASSQDLVSGSAGELFF | TGTGCCAGCAGCCAAGATTTGGTTAGCGGGAGCGCCGGGGAGCTGTTTTTT
. | TRBJ1-5 | TRBD1 | TRBV7-8 | CASSFQGVYQPQHF | TGTGCCAGCAGCTTCCAGGGGGTTTATCAGCCCCAGCATTTT
. | TRBJ2-5 | . | TRBV4-2 | CASSLRDDVTQYF | TGTGCCAGCAGCCTGCGGGACGATGTGACCCAGTACTTC
. | TRBJ2-1 | . | TRBV10-3 | CAISETGSIDEQFF | TGTGCCATCAGTGAGACCGGGAGTATCGATGAGCAGTTCTTC
. | TRBJ2-5 | . | TRBV4-1 | CASSQVGGLGVETQYF | TGCGCCAGCAGCCAAGTAGGTGGGCTCGGGGTAGAGACCCAGTACTTC
. | TRBJ1-4 | . | TRBV6-1 | CASSEGPVGPGNEKLFF | TGTGCCAGCAGTGAAGGCCCCGTGGGGCCCGGTAATGAAAAACTGTTTTTT
. | TRBJ1-2 | . | TRBV5-4 | CASSFQGSYGYTF | TGTGCCAGCAGCTTTCAGGGGTCCTATGGCTACACCTTC
. | TRBJ2-7 | TRBD2 | TRBV19 | CASTMGSSGTYEQYF | TGTGCCAGTACCATGGGCTCTAGCGGGACCTACGAGCAGTACTTC
once | TRBJ2-5 | . | TRBV11-2 | CASSLSGRPKETQYF | TGTGCCAGCAGCCTAAGCGGCAGGCCCAAAGAGACCCAGTACTTC
. | TRBJ1-5 | . | TRBV11-2 | CASSLYNQPQHF | TGTGCCAGCAGCTTGTATAATCAGCCCCAGCATTTT
. | TRBJ1-1 | . | TRBV4-1 | CASSQEPFDATEAFF | TGCGCCAGCAGCCAAGAACCTTTTGATGCCACTGAAGCTTTCTTT
. | TRBJ2-7 | . | TRBV2 | CASSVGPGDEQYF | TGTGCCAGCAGTGTTGGTCCGGGGGACGAGCAGTACTTC
. | TRBJ2-2 | TRBD1 | TRBV11-2 | CASSFSGQGTGELFF | TGTGCCAGCAGCTTCTCGGGACAGGGCACCGGGGAGCTGTTTTTT
. | TRBJ2-7 | . | TRBV7-2 | CASSPSRTVGSYEQYF | TGTGCCAGCAGCCCGTCGCGGACAGTCGGATCCTACGAGCAGTACTTC
. | TRBJ2-3 | . | TRBV18 | CASSPPGDPRAADTQYF | TGTGCCAGCTCACCACCGGGAGACCCCCGGGCGGCAGATACGCAGTATTTT
. | TRBJ2-2 | TRBD1 | TRBV2 | CASRDRAGTGELFF | TGTGCCAGCAGGGACAGGGCGGGCACCGGGGAGCTGTTTTTT
. | TRBJ2-3 | . | TRBV7-3 | CASSLSSSGDTQYF | TGTGCCAGCAGCCTATCCAGTTCCGGAGATACGCAGTATTTT
. | TRBJ2-1 | TRBD2 | TRBV10-2 | CASSSGWGNEQFF | TGCGCCAGCTCTAGCGGGTGGGGCAATGAGCAGTTCTTC
. | TRBJ2-1 | . | TRBV7-9 | CASSLVQGEFF | TGTGCCAGCAGCTTAGTACAGGGTGAGTTCTTC
. | TRBJ2-3 | . | TRBV5-6 | CASSRYSLVGTDTQYF | TGTGCCAGCAGCCGCTATAGTTTAGTGGGCACAGATACGCAGTATTTT
. | TRBJ1-1 | . | TRBV2 | CASSVWGANTEAFF | TGTGCCAGCAGTGTCTGGGGGGCGAACACTGAAGCTTTCTTT
once | TRBJ1-1 | TRBD1 | TRBV27 | CASSWGDRGTEAFF | TGTGCCAGCAGTTGGGGGGACAGGGGGACTGAAGCTTTCTTT
. | TRBJ1-6 | . | TRBV5-1 | CASSSGPNSPLHF | TGCGCCAGCAGCTCGGGACCGAATTCACCCCTCCACTTT
. | TRBJ2-1 | . | TRBV28 | CASSPGTFLLFDEQFF | TGTGCCAGCAGTCCCGGGACTTTTCTCCTTTTCGATGAGCAGTTCTTC
. | TRBJ2-1 | . | TRBV7-3 | CASSLMSTSNEQFF | TGTGCCAGCAGCTTAATGAGTACCTCCAATGAGCAGTTCTTC
many | TRBJ2-7 | TRBD1 | TRBV9 | CASSPGTGGRYEQYF | TGTGCCAGCAGCCCTGGGACAGGGGGCCGCTACGAGCAGTACTTC
. | TRBJ2-7 | . | TRBV4-2 | CASSQGGLGAAYEQYF | TGTGCCAGCAGCCAAGGCGGGTTAGGGGCAGCCTACGAGCAGTACTTC
once | TRBJ1-1 | . | TRBV29-1 | CSVDGVEGTEAFF | TGCAGCGTTGATGGGGTCGAGGGGACTGAAGCTTTCTTT
. | TRBJ2-3 | . | TRBV5-6 | CASSLGVSSGPDTQYF | TGTGCCAGCAGCTTGGGTGTTAGTTCGGGGCCAGATACGCAGTATTTT
. | TRBJ2-7 | TRBD1 | TRBV5-4 | CASSPTGTAVYEQYF | TGTGCCAGCAGCCCTACCGGGACAGCAGTCTACGAGCAGTACTTC
. | TRBJ1-6 | . | TRBV5-1 | CASSLGQPNSPLHF | TGCGCCAGCAGCTTGGGACAGCCAAATTCACCCCTCCACTTT
. | TRBJ2-1 | TRBD2 | TRBV27 | CASSPGRVGRTSGYNEQFF | TGTGCCAGCAGTCCAGGGCGAGTGGGCCGGACTAGCGGCTACAATGAGCAGTTCTTC
. | TRBJ2-7 | . | TRBV7-2 | CASSLYRTSKEQYF | TGTGCCAGCAGCTTATATAGGACTTCGAAGGAGCAGTACTTC
. | TRBJ2-1 | . | TRBV5-1 | CASSPSGTSYNEQFF | TGCGCCAGCAGCCCTTCCGGGACTTCCTACAATGAGCAGTTCTTC
. | TRBJ2-7 | TRBD1 | TRBV27 | CASSFAVTGGMYEQYF | TGTGCCAGCAGTTTCGCCGTGACAGGGGGCATGTACGAGCAGTACTTC
. | TRBJ2-7 | TRBD2 | TRBV7-3 | CASSPGLEGREQYF | TGTGCCAGCAGCCCCGGACTAGAGGGCCGCGAGCAGTACTTC
. | TRBJ1-1 | TRBD1 | TRBV6-6 | CASRGDRAGSEAFF | TGTGCCAGCAGGGGGGACAGGGCAGGTTCTGAAGCTTTCTTT